Sequencing of this TCR beta chain was carried out in a study of T cell clones after liver transplantation. Study context: In this trial, immunosuppression withdrawal was attempted within 2 years of liver transplant. General observations from the study: Circulating graft-donor-reactive CD4 TCRbeta sequences fell significantly post-transplant in most of the 8 subjects. Migration into the graft, not deletion, may explain lost graft donor-reactive T cells. Donor-reactive sequences fell more than third party-reactive ones, suggesting partial deletion.

Per the germline V gene, CDR1 is MGHRA and CDR2 is YSYEKL. Trimming left V 1 base short and J 5 bases short, with 12 bases between. The CDR3 is 15 residues long. Sequencing was performed with immunoSEQ multiplex PCR; in TCRdb, only in-frame clones are kept and a portion is missing. The table records around 6,100 clones, over 70% of them present only once. Note on this clone: Its antigen is undetermined.

The TCR was taken from a human donor who received a liver transplant. The rearrangement uses TRBV4-1 and TRBJ2-1; D perhaps matches TRBD2 (5 bases). This material consisted of CD8+ T cells from blood, taken before liver transplant. The CDR3 loop is CASSQAELEDNEQFF. As DNA, the CDR3 is TGCGCCAGCAGCCAAGCCGAACTAGAGGACAATGAGCAGTTCTTC.